This TCR beta chain originates from a study of blood T cell repertoires in COVID-19. TCRdb's copy holds only in-frame clones and misses some; the assay was immunoSEQ multiplex PCR. The sample holds about 250,000 clones, 65% to 80% seen once. V lost 6 bases, J lost 3 bases, and 11 bases lay in between. CDR1 is LNHDA, CDR2 SQIVND, per germline (reference sequence). The CDR3 covers 13 residues. Source material: peripheral blood. The TCR comes from a woman aged 35 to 49 with active or convalescent COVID-19. This rearrangement joins TRBV19 to TRBJ1-1, with D uncertain. The DNA for the CDR3 is TGTGCCAGTAGGGCAATCCAGGACACTGAAGCTTTCTTT. Protein sequence: CASRAIQDTEAFF.